This record looks at one T cell receptor (beta chain) sequence and its context. Original data processing: By means of reference gene primer amplification, nucleated cell counts were estimated. Here immunoSEQ multiplex PCR was the method, and the copy in TCRdb shows in-frame clones only, minus some. That table gives V, J and clone size, and the DNA gave D and trimming. The sample lists 50,000 to 70,000 clones, about 70% seen once, with around 20% in the top ten. This CDR3 contains 16 residues. The germline V gene has CDR1 LNHDA and CDR2 SQIVND (reference sequence). With V trimmed by 3 bases and J by 1 base, 3 bases remained unmatched. This entry is derived from a study of blood T cell repertoires in COVID-19. Across the study: The study drew acute and convalescent COVID-19 samples from the United States, Italy and Spain. In each case, the material was cDNA or gDNA derived from T cells, B-cell-depleted T cells, or PBMCs.

This clonotype originated in a man aged 50 or older with active or convalescent COVID-19. The sample comprised peripheral blood. This chain joins TRBV19 and TRBJ2-6, with 7 bases that match TRBD1. The CDR3 coding sequence is TGTGCCAGTAGTATGACAGGGTGGTCTGGGGCCAACGTCCTGACTTTC. Amino acid sequence: CASSMTGWSGANVLTF.